The 9 T cell receptor beta chains in this list originate from one sample, sequenced in a study of Ad26.COV2.S vaccination and SARS-CoV-2 variants. Treatment reported: about 20 received Ad26.COV2.S at low or high dose, single or two shots; several received placebo; per-sample allocation not given. Sampling was done on day 63 after the first vaccine or placebo injection. Sequenced by immunoSEQ multiplex PCR; TCRdb stores in-frame clones only, minus some. The table lists hundreds of thousands of clones, more than 75% of them singletons. Sequenced material: peripheral blood, taken in a trial of Ad26.COV2.S vaccine versus placebo. Receptors originate from a person aged 18 to 65 who received the Ad26.COV2.S COVID-19 vaccine or a placebo.

V and J are TRBV5-5 and TRBJ2-2, with unresolved D. Trimming left V 0 bases short and J 5 bases short, with 11 bases between. This CDR3 is 15 amino acids long. Per the germline V gene, CDR1 is SGHKS and CDR2 is YYEKEE (reference sequence). CDR3 in DNA: TGTGCCAGCAGCTTGGCTCCACTGGGGACCGGGGAGCTGTTTTTT. Amino acids: CASSLAPLGTGELFF.

Note on this clone: The DNA is left out, because the CDR3 cannot be placed on it with certainty; the CDR3 is given as TCRdb lists it. The chain recombines TRBV10-1 with TRBJ2-7; the table assigns TRBD2, which was not confirmed against the DNA. Per germline, CDR1 WNHNN and CDR2 SYGVQD (reference sequence). The CDR3 is made up of 12 amino acids, end residues included. CDR3 in amino acids: CATYRCPYEQYF.

This rearrangement joins TRBV7-2 to TRBJ2-7; D is possibly TRBD1 or TRBD2 (5 bases each). With 2 bases removed from V and 4 bases from J, the gap between germline ends came to 15 bases. Germline V gene lookup returns CDR1 SGHTA and CDR2 FQGNSA. This CDR3 comprises 15 residues. CDR3 DNA sequence: TGTGCCAGCAGCTTACGAGGGGCCCGCCTTTACGAGCAGTACTTC. It translates to CASSLRGARLYEQYF.

The chain employs TRBV10-3 and TRBJ2-7; no reliable D call. V was trimmed by 4 bases and J by 3 bases, leaving 10 bases between them. Germline CDR1 and CDR2: ENHRY and SYGVKD. CDR3 length equals 13 residues. CDR3: CAISVGEHYEQYF. The CDR3 DNA reads as TGTGCCATCAGTGTTGGTGAACACTACGAGCAGTACTTC.

This chain connects TRBV4-3 to TRBJ2-7; the match to TRBD2 covers 10 bases. The germline V gene encodes CDR1 LGHNA and CDR2 YSLEER. The CDR3 totals 16 residues. V shed 2 bases, J shed 0 bases, and the junction held 4 bases outside the gene matches. The CDR3 DNA sequence: TGCGCCAGCAGCCAATCCAGCGGGGGGGTCTCCTACGAGCAGTACTTC. It yields the protein CASSQSSGGVSYEQYF.

The chain couples TRBV2 to TRBJ2-5; 9 nucleotides match TRBD1. The CDR3 has 17 amino acids. Germline V gives CDR1 SNHLY, CDR2 FYNNEI. The junction had 11 bases not matched to a gene; V was cut back by 5 bases and J by 1 base. The CDR3 protein is CASSQQTGGPLQETQYF. CDR3 bases: TGTGCCAGCAGTCAACAGACAGGGGGGCCCCTCCAAGAGACCCAGTACTTC. Full variable domain (outside the CDR3, taken from reference TRBV2 and TRBJ2-5): EPEVTQTPSHQVTQMGQEVILRCVPISNHLYFYWYRQILGQKVEFLVSFYNNEISEKSEIFDDQFSVERPDGSNFTLKIRSTKLEDSAMYFCASSQQTGGPLQETQYFGPGTRLLVL.

For the CDR3, the DNA is TGTGCCAGCAGGCCGGACAGGTTAGCGGGAGATACGCAGTATTTT. Translating it yields CASRPDRLAGDTQYF. J is TRBJ2-3 and V is TRBV2; TRBD1 or TRBD2 may be the D gene (7 bases each). Germline CDR1 and CDR2: SNHLY and FYNNEI. V lost 6 bases, J lost 5 bases, and 18 bases lay in between. The CDR3 is 15 amino acids. Complete variable domain (other parts from reference TRBV2 and TRBJ2-3): EPEVTQTPSHQVTQMGQEVILRCVPISNHLYFYWYRQILGQKVEFLVSFYNNEISEKSEIFDDQFSVERPDGSNFTLKIRSTKLEDSAMYFCASRPDRLAGDTQYFGPGTRLTVL.

Turning to this clone: The sample carries other DNA sequences with the same CDR3. The DNA for the CDR3 is TGCAGCGTTGGAAAAGAGACCCAGTACTTC. Translating it yields CSVGKETQYF. The chain is built from TRBV29-1 and TRBJ2-5; no clear D. CDR3 length: 10 residues. Germline CDR1 and CDR2: SQVTM and ANQGSEA. With 4 bases removed from V and 3 bases from J, the gap between germline ends came to 3 bases.

This clone has a count of ten or more. The chain uses TRBV21-1 and TRBJ2-2; the table gives TRBD2 as D, unverified against the DNA. TRBV21-1 is shown as a pseudogene. The CDR3 has 17 amino acids. The CDR3 sequence is CASSKVRQTGDTGELFF. CDR3 bases: TGTGCCAGCAGCAAAGTTAGGCAGACTGGTGACACCGGGGAGCTGTTTTTT.